This T cell receptor (beta chain) was recorded in a study of neurological immune-mediated disorders. Sample time point: longitudinal time-point 2. This clonotype was detected only a few times. TCRdb passed the 5' RACE reads through MiXCR, listing each CDR3 protein once. The data show under 50,000 distinct CDR3 sequences, with less than 15% seen just once and 3.5% to 5% held by the top ten. The CDR3 spans 16 residues. CDR1 and CDR2 (germline): LNHDA, SQIVND (reference sequence). V was pared by 5 bases and J by 8 bases, with 22 bases between. The sample taken for sequencing was PBMCs. The TCR was taken from a male donor with HTLV-1-associated myelopathy (HAM/TSP). The chain employs TRBV19 and TRBJ2-1; no reliable D call. The CDR3 DNA reads as TGTGCCAGTAGTGTCCTAGGGCCCCTCGACACGGATGAGCAGTTCTTC. Translated: CASSVLGPLDTDEQFF.